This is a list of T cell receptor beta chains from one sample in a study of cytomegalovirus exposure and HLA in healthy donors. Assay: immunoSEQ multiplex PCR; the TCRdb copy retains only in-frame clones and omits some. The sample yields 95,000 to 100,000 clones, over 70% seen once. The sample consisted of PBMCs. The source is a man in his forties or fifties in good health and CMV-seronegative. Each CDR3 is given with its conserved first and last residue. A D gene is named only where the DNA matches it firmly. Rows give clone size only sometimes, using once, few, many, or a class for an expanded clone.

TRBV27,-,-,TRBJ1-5,TGTGCCAGCAGCTCTAACCCAACAGGGTCACAGCCCCAGCATTTT,CASSSNPTGSQPQHF
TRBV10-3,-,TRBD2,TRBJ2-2,TGTGCCATCAGCCGGGGGGAGAACACCGGGGAGCTGTTTTTT,CAISRGENTGELFF
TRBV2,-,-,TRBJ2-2,TGTGCCAGCACTCAGGGGCGGGCCGGGGAGCTGTTTTTT,CASTQGRAGELFF
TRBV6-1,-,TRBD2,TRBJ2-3,TGTGCCAGTCGACTAGCGGGAGGGCCGGATACGCAGTATTTT,CASRLAGGPDTQYF
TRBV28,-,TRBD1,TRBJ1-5,TGTGCCAGCAGTTTAGGCAGGGGGCGCGGGTTAAAGGGTCCGCCCCAGCATTTT,CASSLGRGRGLKGPPQHF
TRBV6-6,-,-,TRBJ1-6,TGTGCCAGCAGTTACGAAGGGACAAGGGATTCCCTCCACTTT,CASSYEGTRDSLHF
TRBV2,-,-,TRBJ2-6,TGTGCCAGCAACCGGGACATCAGCTCTGGGGCCAACGTCCTGACTTTC,CASNRDISSGANVLTF
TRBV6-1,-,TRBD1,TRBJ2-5,TGTGCCAGCAGGGGTGGGACAGGGGGCGTGGAGACCCAGTACTTC,CASRGGTGGVETQYF
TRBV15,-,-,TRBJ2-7,TGTGCCACCGGACCCGGGGAGACGGGCGAGCAGTACTTC,CATGPGETGEQYF
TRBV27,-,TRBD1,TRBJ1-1,TGTGCCAGCACCTTCAGGACAGGGGGCACTGAAGCTTTCTTT,CASTFRTGGTEAFF
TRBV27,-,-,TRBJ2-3,TGTGCCAGCAGTTTATCGCGGGTTACTAGCACAGATACGCAGTATTTT,CASSLSRVTSTDTQYF
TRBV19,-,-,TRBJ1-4,TGTGCCAGTAGTTCGGGTAGACAGCCTAATGAAAAACTGTTTTTT,CASSSGRQPNEKLFF
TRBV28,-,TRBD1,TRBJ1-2,TGTGCCAGCAGTTCGTTGACAGGGAACTATGGCTACACCTTC,CASSSLTGNYGYTF
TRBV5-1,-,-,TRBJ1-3,TGCGCCAGCAGCTTGGGTACATCTGGAAACACCATATATTTT,CASSLGTSGNTIYF
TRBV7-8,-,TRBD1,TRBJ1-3,TGTGCCAGCAGCTTAGTTCCAGGGGGCGACTCTGGAAACACCATATATTTT,CASSLVPGGDSGNTIYF
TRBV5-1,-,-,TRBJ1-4,TGCGCCAGCAGCTTACCAGGGACTTCAACTAATGAAAAACTGTTTTTT,CASSLPGTSTNEKLFF
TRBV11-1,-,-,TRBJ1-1,TGTGCCAGCAGCTTAGAGGGGCGAACTGAAGCTTTCTTT,CASSLEGRTEAFF
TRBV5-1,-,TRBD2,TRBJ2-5,TGCGCCAGCAGCTTCCGCGGGGTAGCGGGGAGGCGAGGAGAGACCCAGTACTTC,CASSFRGVAGRRGETQYF
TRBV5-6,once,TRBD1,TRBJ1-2,TGTGCCAGCAGCGCATTGGGGACAGGGACAAACTATGGCTACACCTTC,CASSALGTGTNYGYTF
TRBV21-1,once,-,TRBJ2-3,TGTGCCAGCAGCAAAAGGCGGACAGGGAACACAGATACGCAGTATTTT,CASSKRRTGNTDTQYF
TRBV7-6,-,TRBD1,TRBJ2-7,TGTGCCAGCAGCTCCTCAACAGGGGACGTTGGAGAGCAGTACTTC,CASSSSTGDVGEQYF
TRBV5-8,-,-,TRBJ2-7,TGTGCCAGCAGCTCTAATCGTATACAGAGAAACGAGCAGTACTTC,CASSSNRIQRNEQYF
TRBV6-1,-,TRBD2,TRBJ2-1,TGTGCCAGCAGTCGACTAGCGGGGGGTTACAATGAGCAGTTCTTC,CASSRLAGGYNEQFF
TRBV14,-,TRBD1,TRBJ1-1,TGTGCCAGCAGCCACAAACCGGGACAGGGGGCGAGGACTGAAGCTTTCTTT,CASSHKPGQGARTEAFF
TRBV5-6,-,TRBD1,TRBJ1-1,TGTGCCAGCAGCTTCTCGGGGTACAACAGGGGCACTGAAGCTTTCTTT,CASSFSGYNRGTEAFF
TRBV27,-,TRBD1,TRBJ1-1,TGTGCCAGCAGGGGGACAGGGGTGAACACTGAAGCTTTCTTT,CASRGTGVNTEAFF
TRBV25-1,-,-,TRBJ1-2,TGTGCCAGCAGTGAATATCAGGACAAATATTACTATGGCTACACCTTC,CASSEYQDKYYYGYTF
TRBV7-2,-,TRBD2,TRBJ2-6,TGTGCCAGCAGCGGAAGAGTGGCGGGGGTAGCTGGGGCCAACGTCCTGACTTTC,CASSGRVAGVAGANVLTF
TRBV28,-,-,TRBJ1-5,TGTGCCAGCCTCGACAGAGGCCAGCCCCAGCATTTT,CASLDRGQPQHF
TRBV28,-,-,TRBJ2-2,TGTGCCAGCAGTCAAGGAGGGGCGAACACCGGGGAGCTGTTTTTT,CASSQGGANTGELFF
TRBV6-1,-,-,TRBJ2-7,TGTGCCACCAGAGTAGATGGTTTCTCCTACGAGCAGTACTTC,CATRVDGFSYEQYF
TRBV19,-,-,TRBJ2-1,TGTGCCAGTAGTAATCGAGGGGGTGCCTACAATGAGCAGTTCTTC,CASSNRGGAYNEQFF
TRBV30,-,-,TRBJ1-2,TGTGCCTGGAGTCCGGACAGCCTGGGCTATGGCTACACCTTC,CAWSPDSLGYGYTF
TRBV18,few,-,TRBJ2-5,TGTGCCAGCTCACCACAGGTCGGGAAGGAGACCCAGTACTTC,CASSPQVGKETQYF
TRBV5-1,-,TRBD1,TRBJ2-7,TGCGCCAGCGGTACCCGGACAGGGATGAGGACGGGAACCTACGAGCAGTACTTC,CASGTRTGMRTGTYEQYF
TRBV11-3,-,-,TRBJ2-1,TGTGCCAGCAGCTTCGGGGGACAGAACAATGAGCAGTTCTTC,CASSFGGQNNEQFF
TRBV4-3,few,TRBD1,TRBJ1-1,TGCGCCAGCAGCCTCGGAGGTCAGGGGGGCACTGAAGCTTTCTTT,CASSLGGQGGTEAFF
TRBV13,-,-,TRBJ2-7,TGTGCCAGCAGCCCGACCACAGGGAAGAGCTCCTACGAGCAGTACTTC,CASSPTTGKSSYEQYF
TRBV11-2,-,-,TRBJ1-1,TGTGCCAGCAGCTTAGATTGGACACCGGAGATTGCTTTCTTT,CASSLDWTPEIAFF
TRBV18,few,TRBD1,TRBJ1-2,TGTGCCAGCTCACCGGACAGGGAAGTCTATGGCTACACCTTC,CASSPDREVYGYTF
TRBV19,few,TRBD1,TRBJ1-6,TGTGCCAGTACGACAGGGGGGTCCTATAATTCACCCCTCCACTTT,CASTTGGSYNSPLHF
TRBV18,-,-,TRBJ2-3,TGTGCCAGCTCACCAATTCCGGAGGGTAGCACAGATACGCAGTATTTT,CASSPIPEGSTDTQYF
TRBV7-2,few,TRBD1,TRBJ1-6,TGTGCCAGCAGCCGGACAGGGTTGTATAATTCACCCCTCCACTTT,CASSRTGLYNSPLHF
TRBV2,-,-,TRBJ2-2,TGTGCCAGCACGTGGAGGGGAGAGACCGGGGAGCTGTTTTTT,CASTWRGETGELFF
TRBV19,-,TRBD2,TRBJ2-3,TGTGCCAGTAGTTTAGCGGGGGGGTATATAGATACGCAGTATTTT,CASSLAGGYIDTQYF
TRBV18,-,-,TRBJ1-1,TGTGCCAGCTCACCACCGGACAGCCGCACTGAAGCTTTCTTT,CASSPPDSRTEAFF
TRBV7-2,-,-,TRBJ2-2,TGTGCCAGCAGCTTGAAAGCCACCGGGGAGCTGTTTTTT,CASSLKATGELFF
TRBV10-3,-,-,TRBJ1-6,TGTGCCATCAGTGGGGCCGGCACAAATTCACCCCTCCACTTT,CAISGAGTNSPLHF
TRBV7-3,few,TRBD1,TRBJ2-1,TGTGCCAGCAGCAAAAGACAGGGGAACAATGAGCAGTTCTTC,CASSKRQGNNEQFF
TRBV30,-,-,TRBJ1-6,TGTGCCTGGAGAGGGAGCCAGGATTCACCCCTCCACTTT,CAWRGSQDSPLHF
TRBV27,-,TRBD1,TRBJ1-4,TGTGCTCGGACAGGGAAAAAACTGTTTTTT,CARTGKKLFF
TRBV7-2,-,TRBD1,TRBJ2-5,TGTGCCAGCAGCGCCGGACAGGGAGAGACCCAGTACTTC,CASSAGQGETQYF
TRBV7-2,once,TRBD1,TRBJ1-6,TGTGCCAGCAGCTTAGAGGGACAGGGCTCACCCCTCCACTTT,CASSLEGQGSPLHF